This T cell receptor (beta chain) comes out of a study of T-cell memory formation after mild COVID-19. Study results and limitations: The authors did not confirm SARS-CoV-2 specificity of second-wave clones peaking day 37.

This clonotype was seen repeatedly, ten times or more. Its antigen is unidentified. Germline lookup yields CDR1 SGHRS and CDR2 YFSETQ. The CDR3 covers 13 residues. V dropped 4 bases and J dropped 7 bases, with 14 bases sitting between them. With constant-segment primers, 5'RACE yielded cDNA libraries of TCR alpha and TCR beta that carried sample barcodes and UMIs. TCRdb processed the 5' RACE reads anew with MiXCR; each CDR3 protein has one entry. The sample comprises approximately 240,000 distinct CDR3 sequences, 15% to 20% of which are singletons, and approximately 3.4% rests with the top ten. The sequenced sample was PBMCs or a T cell subset sorted from them (not recorded which). The rearrangement links TRBV5-1 to TRBJ1-2; D might be TRBD1 (5 bases). This clonotype was obtained from a man younger than 35 who had mild COVID-19 (a few samples of this study predate the infection). Cell type and time point are not known. The DNA of the CDR3 is TGCGCCAGCAGCCAAGGGACGGTAGTTGGCTACACCTTC. The encoded protein is CASSQGTVVGYTF.